The sequence of this T cell receptor beta chain was determined in a study of OX40 agonist ivuxolimab in advanced cancers. Study background: The patients' treatment was ivuxolimab, an agonistic anti-OX40 (CD134) antibody. From about 23 to 85 years was the age range, with a mean of approximately 58 years, and approximately 84% were male.

Using immunoSEQ multiplex PCR, the repertoire was profiled, and TCRdb retains in-frame clones only, with some absent. The data contain tens of thousands of clones, just over 85% of them singletons. Comment on this clone: Antigen specificity is unknown.

Overall study findings and caveats: Also present in some nonresponders was a low level of normalized T-cell clonal expansion.

Germline-derived CDR1 and CDR2 are MNHEY and SMNVEV (reference sequence). The CDR3 extends over 17 amino acids. V dropped 8 bases and J dropped 3; count of bases not matched to a gene: 14. Blood draws occurred at baseline, cycle 4 day 1, and cycle 7 day 1. The sample consisted of CD4+ or CD8+ T cells sorted from blood, taken in a trial of the OX40 agonist ivuxolimab. The sequence was collected from an adult with an advanced solid tumor such as melanoma, head and neck, liver or kidney cancer. J is TRBJ2-7 and V is TRBV27, with 12 bases aligning to TRBD2. The CDR3: CASPPARLAGEVYEQYF. CDR3 DNA: TGTGCCAGCCCGCCAGCCCGACTAGCGGGAGAGGTCTACGAGCAGTACTTC.